The 22 T cell receptor beta chains reported below all come from one sample, sequenced in a study of blood T cell repertoires in COVID-19 (dated by TCRdb to 2020 to 2022). Library prep was done by the immunoSEQ multiplex PCR assay. TCRdb took over this immuneACCESS table, retaining in-frame rearrangements with V and J assigned. Such tables are incomplete; in checked studies, under half of the missing clones stem from an unresolved V gene, and the remainder is unexplained. In this sample the table shows fewer than 700,000 clones, 70% to 90% of which occur a single time. The top ten constitute roughly 8% of the sample. The specimen sequenced was peripheral blood. The receptor source for this set is a woman aged 45-60 years with COVID-19, enrolled during active disease.

The chain recombines TRBV4-1 with TRBJ2-5; D may be TRBD2 (6 bases). The germline V gene encodes CDR1 MGHRA and CDR2 YSYEKL. The CDR3 loop spans 15 amino acids. Trimming pared 4 bases from V and 5 bases from J, leaving 17 bases between. Here the CDR3 reads CASSPRTSSGETQYF. As DNA, the CDR3 is TGCGCCAGCAGCCCCCGGACAAGCAGCGGGGAGACCCAGTACTTC.

The rearrangement links TRBV5-1 to TRBJ1-6; no firm D call. This CDR3 spans 14 amino acids. Trimming stripped 1 base from V and 10 bases from J, with 12 bases between. From germline, CDR1 is SGHRS and CDR2 YFSETQ. CDR3 bases: TGCGCCAGCAGCTTGACCGGGTTGAGGTCACCCCTCCACTTT. This translates into CASSLTGLRSPLHF.

The genes are TRBV3-1 (or the pseudogene TRBV3-2) and TRBJ2-1; D possibly corresponds to TRBD2 (6 bases). Germline CDR1 is LGHDT and CDR2 is YNNKEL (reference sequence). Trimming took 4 bases from V and 1 from J, leaving 11 bases between them. This CDR3 has 15 amino acids. The CDR3 DNA sequence: TGTGCCAGCAGCCCTACGGGACTTTCCTACAATGAGCAGTTCTTC. This sequence encodes CASSPTGLSYNEQFF.

The DNA for the CDR3 is TGCGCCAGCAGTGGCGGGGGACTAGCCGACACAGATACGCAGTATTTT. Its protein product is CASSGGGLADTDTQYF. The V and J genes are TRBV10-2 and TRBJ2-3; the match to TRBD2 covers 9 bases. V lost 4 bases to trimming and J lost 2 bases; unmatched junction nucleotides: 7. CDR3 length equals 16 residues. Germline CDR1 is WSHSY and CDR2 is SAAADI.

The chain joins TRBV3-1 (or the pseudogene TRBV3-2) to TRBJ1-2; a possible D gene is TRBD1 (5 bases). Trimming cost V 4 bases and J 5 bases, with 14 bases left between them. The CDR3 totals 14 residues. The germline CDR1 and CDR2 sequences are LGHDT and YNNKEL (reference sequence). The CDR3, as DNA: TGTGCCAGCAGCCTCCGGGTGCAGGGATATGGCTACACCTTC. Its protein is CASSLRVQGYGYTF.

The chain joins TRBV7-9 to TRBJ2-3; 7 positions agree with TRBD1. The germline V gene encodes CDR1 SEHNR and CDR2 FQNEAQ (reference sequence). This CDR3 is built from 14 residues. With V trimmed by 3 bases and J by 1 base, 1 base remained unmatched. DNA for the CDR3: TGTGCCAGCAGCTTTCAGGGGGGCACAGATACGCAGTATTTT. This gives the protein CASSFQGGTDTQYF.

J is TRBJ2-2 and V is TRBV5-1; a weak D match, TRBD2 (6 bases). The CDR3 has 14 residues. V dropped 10 bases and J dropped 2 bases, with 15 bases sitting between them. Looked up from germline, CDR1 is SGHRS and CDR2 is YFSETQ. The CDR3 nucleotides read TGCGCCTTTTCTCGGGGGATAAACACCGGGGAGCTGTTTTTT. Translation gives CAFSRGINTGELFF.

This chain joins TRBV7-9 and TRBJ1-2; TRBD1 matches at 9 bases. J gave up 8 bases and V 1 base, and 11 bases lay outside the gene matches. Germline assignment: CDR1 SEHNR and CDR2 FQNEAQ (reference sequence). The CDR3 covers 16 residues. The CDR3 loop is CASSLEGTGTRRGYTF. In nucleotides, the CDR3 is TGTGCCAGCAGCTTAGAGGGGACAGGGACGCGGAGAGGCTACACCTTC. Full variable domain (remainder filled in from reference TRBV7-9 and TRBJ1-2): DTGVSQNPRHKITKRGQNVTFRCDPISEHNRLYWYRQTLGQGPEFLTYFQNEAQLEKSRLLSDRFSAERPKGSFSTLEIQRTEQGDSAMYLCASSLEGTGTRRGYTFGSGTRLTVV.

The chain is built from TRBV6-5 and TRBJ1-2; 7 positions match TRBD1. Germline V gene lookup returns CDR1 MNHEY and CDR2 SVGAGI. Trimming took 7 bases from V and 6 from J; bases not matched to a gene: 11. The CDR3 totals 14 residues. In DNA form, the CDR3 reads TGTGCCAGCACCCTACGAGGGGGCCGGGATGGCTACACCTTC. It is translated as CASTLRGGRDGYTF.

The V and J genes are TRBV3-1 (or the pseudogene TRBV3-2) and TRBJ1-1; unclear D gene. The CDR3 has 13 amino acids. With 2 bases removed from V and 0 bases from J, the gap between germline ends came to 4 bases. Germline-derived CDR1 and CDR2 are LGHDT and YNNKEL (reference sequence). DNA for the CDR3: TGTGCCAGCAGCCAACTAATGAACACTGAAGCTTTCTTT. Amino acid sequence: CASSQLMNTEAFF.

The chain joins TRBV7-9 to TRBJ2-7, with TRBD1 matching 8 bases. V lost 5 bases to trimming and J lost 3 bases; unmatched junction nucleotides: 3. The V gene's germline CDR1 is SEHNR and CDR2 FQNEAQ (reference sequence). The CDR3 length is 13 residues. In nucleotides, the CDR3 is TGTGCCAGCAGCGGAACAGGGGGCTACGAGCAGTACTTC. The encoded protein is CASSGTGGYEQYF.

The J gene is TRBJ2-6, the V gene TRBV9; D may be TRBD1 (5 bases). From germline, CDR1 is SGDLS and CDR2 YYNGEE. The CDR3 extends over 16 amino acids. V lost 1 base and J lost 0, with 8 bases in between. The CDR3 region is CASSVHTGSGANVLTF. CDR3 bases: TGTGCCAGCAGCGTACATACAGGCTCTGGGGCCAACGTCCTGACTTTC.

This sequence joins TRBV30 and TRBJ1-5; D is possibly TRBD1 (6 bases). CDR1 GTSNPN and CDR2 SVGIG come from the germline V gene (reference sequence). The CDR3 spans 15 residues. V lost 1 base, J lost 5 bases, and 15 bases lay in between. The CDR3: CAWSGIAGDDQPQHF. CDR3 bases: TGTGCCTGGAGTGGTATCGCAGGGGATGATCAGCCCCAGCATTTT.

The rearrangement uses TRBV6-5 and TRBJ1-1; 7 positions match TRBD1. V lost 5 bases and J lost 7; bases outside the gene matches: 10. The CDR3 runs to 14 residues. Germline-derived CDR1 and CDR2 are MNHEY and SVGAGI. The CDR3 DNA reads as TGTGCCAGCAGTAAGCACCTCCAGGGGGTTGAAGCTTTCTTT. This encodes CASSKHLQGVEAFF.

V is TRBV6-1 and J is TRBJ1-5; no definite D call. The germline V gene encodes CDR1 MNHNS and CDR2 SASEGT. This CDR3 comprises 13 residues. Trimming removed 3 bases at V and 4 bases at J, with 7 bases between. DNA of the CDR3: TGTGCCAGCAGTGATACAGCTAATCAGCCCCAGCATTTT. Amino acid sequence: CASSDTANQPQHF.

The V gene is TRBV19, the J gene TRBJ1-2; TRBD1 aligns across 11 bases. V was pared by 7 bases and J by 1 base, with 11 bases of the junction left unmatched. The germline V gene has CDR1 LNHDA and CDR2 SQIVND (reference sequence). There are 17 residues in the CDR3. Here the CDR3 reads CASKSFPGQGDNYGYTF. CDR3 in DNA: TGTGCCAGTAAATCATTCCCGGGACAGGGGGATAACTATGGCTACACCTTC. Combining the CDR3 with reference TRBV19 and TRBJ1-2 gives the whole variable domain DGGITQSPKYLFRKEGQNVTLSCEQNLNHDAMYWYRQDPGQGLRLIYYSQIVNDFQKGDIAEGYSVSREKKESFPLTVTSAQKNPTAFYLCASKSFPGQGDNYGYTFGSGTRLTVV.

This chain uses TRBV11-2 with TRBJ2-4; 13 nucleotides agree with TRBD2. This CDR3 comprises 15 residues. Germline V gene data show CDR1 as SGHAT and CDR2 as FQNNGV. The V gene end was trimmed by 6 bases and the J gene end by 9 bases; junction bases not matched to a gene: 8. CDR3 in amino acids: CASSSLAGGLGIQYF. The CDR3 bases are TGTGCCAGCAGTTCACTAGCGGGGGGGCTGGGCATTCAGTACTTC.

V and J are TRBV4-2 and TRBJ1-1, with 7 bases lining up with TRBD1. The CDR3 runs to 13 residues. The V gene's germline CDR1 is LGHNA and CDR2 YNFKEQ. Trimming removed 10 bases from V and 5 bases from J; junction bases left unmatched: 10. CDR3 region: CATIDRVGTEAFF. The CDR3 bases are TGTGCCACCATAGACAGGGTGGGAACTGAAGCTTTCTTT.

The rearrangement joins TRBV5-1 to TRBJ1-5; possibly TRBD1 for D (5 bases). CDR1 is SGHRS, CDR2 YFSETQ, per germline. This CDR3 spans 12 amino acids. Trimming stripped 5 bases from V and 4 bases from J, with 7 bases between. In nucleotides, the CDR3 is TGCGCCAGCAGAGGGACTAATCAGCCCCAGCATTTT. It translates to CASRGTNQPQHF.

The rearrangement links TRBV5-1 to TRBJ2-2, with D possibly matching TRBD1 (6 bases). This CDR3 spans 14 amino acids. V was clipped by 4 bases and J by 2 bases, with 9 bases between them. CDR1 and CDR2 (germline): SGHRS, YFSETQ. CDR3: CASSLDRNTGELFF. The CDR3 coding sequence is TGCGCCAGCAGCCTGGACAGAAACACCGGGGAGCTGTTTTTT.

The chain has TRBV12-3 or TRBV12-4 and TRBJ1-5; D perhaps matches TRBD1 (5 bases). This CDR3 spans 13 amino acids. Trimming pared 6 bases from V and 4 bases from J, leaving 10 bases between. The CDR3 region is CASRFGGNQPQHF. DNA for the CDR3: TGTGCCAGCAGGTTCGGGGGAAATCAGCCCCAGCATTTT.

J is TRBJ2-7 and V is TRBV5-1; 9 bases agree with TRBD1. This CDR3 is 13 amino acids long. The V gene end was trimmed by 4 bases and the J gene end by 7 bases; junction bases not matched to a gene: 6. Germline CDR1 reads SGHRS; CDR2 reads YFSETQ. The CDR3 region has the DNA TGCGCCAGCAGCCCGGCTGACAGGGGGGAGCAGTACTTC. Protein product: CASSPADRGEQYF.